Detailed here is one T cell receptor (beta chain). Its antigen is still unknown. The trim removed 7 bases at V and 0 bases at J, leaving 16 bases unmatched. This CDR3 comprises 19 residues. These data are taken from a study of blood T cells in healthy people across ages. PCR was performed a second time for roughly 7 to 12 cycles using a sample-barcoded 5' primer and a J-beta primer mix. One entry per CDR3 protein, called by TCRdb with MiXCR from the 5' RACE reads. The profile shows about 1.8 million distinct CDR3 sequences, about 50% of them singletons. Study observations and caveats: When one million T cells were used, diversity estimates were thought to be underestimates. Per million T cells, TCR beta diversity dropped about linearly as age rose.

The J gene is TRBJ2-3, the V gene TRBV12-3 or TRBV12-4; 10 nucleotides match TRBD2. What was sequenced was blood. The TCR comes from a woman aged 35 to 49 in good health. Written as DNA, the CDR3 is TGTGCCAGCACCGGATGGGAGACTAGCGGGTTTGCTAGCACAGATACGCAGTATTTT. This gives the protein CASTGWETSGFASTDTQYF.